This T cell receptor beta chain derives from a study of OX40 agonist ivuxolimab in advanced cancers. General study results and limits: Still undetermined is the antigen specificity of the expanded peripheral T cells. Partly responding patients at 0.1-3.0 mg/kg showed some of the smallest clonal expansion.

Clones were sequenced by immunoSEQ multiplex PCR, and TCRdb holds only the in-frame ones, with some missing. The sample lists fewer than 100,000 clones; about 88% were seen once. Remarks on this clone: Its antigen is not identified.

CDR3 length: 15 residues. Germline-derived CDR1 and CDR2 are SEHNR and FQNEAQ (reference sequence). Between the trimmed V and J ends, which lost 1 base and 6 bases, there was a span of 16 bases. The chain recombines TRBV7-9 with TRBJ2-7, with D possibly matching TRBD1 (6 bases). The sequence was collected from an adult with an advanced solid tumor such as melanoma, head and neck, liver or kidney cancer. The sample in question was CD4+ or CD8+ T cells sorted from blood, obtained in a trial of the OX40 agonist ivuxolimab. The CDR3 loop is CASSLEVGQGREQYF. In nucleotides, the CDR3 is TGTGCCAGCAGCTTAGAGGTGGGCCAGGGGCGCGAGCAGTACTTC.